This T cell receptor beta chain comes out of a study of blood T cell repertoires in COVID-19. V dropped 2 bases and J dropped 4; count of bases not matched to a gene: 2. This CDR3 has 14 residues. CDR1 is ENHRY and CDR2 is SYGVKD in the germline V gene. Original processing methods: Using reference gene primer amplification, nucleated cell counts were estimated. Produced via immunoSEQ multiplex PCR; TCRdb's table is partial and in-frame only. The DNA gave D and trimming, while V, J and clone size come from that table. Here the sample spans approximately 50,000 clones, roughly 85% being singletons. Sequenced input: peripheral blood. The chain is built from TRBV10-3 and TRBJ2-1, with TRBD2 matching 7 bases. The TCR sequence derives from a human donor in a cohort sampled during active COVID-19. The CDR3 protein is CAISESGEYNEQFF. The CDR3 nucleotides are TGTGCCATCAGTGAGAGCGGGGAATACAATGAGCAGTTCTTC.